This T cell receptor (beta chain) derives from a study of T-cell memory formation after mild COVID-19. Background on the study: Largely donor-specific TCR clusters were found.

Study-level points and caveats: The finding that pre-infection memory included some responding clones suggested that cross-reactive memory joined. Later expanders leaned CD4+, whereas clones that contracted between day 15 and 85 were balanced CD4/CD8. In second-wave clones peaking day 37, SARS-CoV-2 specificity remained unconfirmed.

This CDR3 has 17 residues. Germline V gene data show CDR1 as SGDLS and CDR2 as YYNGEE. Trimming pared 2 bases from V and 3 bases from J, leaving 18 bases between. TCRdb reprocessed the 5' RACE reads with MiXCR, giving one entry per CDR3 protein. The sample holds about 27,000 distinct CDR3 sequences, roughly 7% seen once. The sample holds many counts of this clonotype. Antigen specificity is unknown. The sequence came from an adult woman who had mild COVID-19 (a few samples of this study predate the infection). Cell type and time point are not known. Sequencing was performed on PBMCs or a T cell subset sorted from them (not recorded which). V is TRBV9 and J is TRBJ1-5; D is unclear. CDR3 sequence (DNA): TGTGCCAGCAGCGTCCCCCTCCTGAGGTACTTCAATCAGCCCCAGCATTTT. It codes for CASSVPLLRYFNQPQHF.